These 18 T cell receptor beta chains share one sample of origin, sequenced in a study of response to subunit inactivated influenza vaccine. TCRdb re-called the RT-PCR reads through MiXCR, storing one row per CDR3 protein. Altogether around 580,000 distinct CDR3 sequences are present, 12% being singletons, with the ten largest covering 10%. Material: PBMCs from blood, obtained on the day of vaccination. These receptors all come from a man aged 50-60 years who received an inactivated influenza vaccine.

The chain joins TRBV29-1 to TRBJ2-1; D might be TRBD1 (5 bases). This CDR3 is built from 14 residues. Germline CDR1 reads SQVTM; CDR2 reads ANQGSEA. CDR3 nucleotide sequence: TGCTCCTACGGCAGGGTGTCGGCCAACAATGAGCAGTTCTTC. Translating gives CSYGRVSANNEQFF.

The chain joins TRBV10-3 to TRBJ1-6; no definite D call. CDR3 length equals 13 residues. V shed 6 bases and J shed 11 bases, with 14 bases lying between them. The germline V gene encodes CDR1 ENHRY and CDR2 SYGVKD. The CDR3 reads CAISALLRPPLHF. CDR3 coding DNA: TGTGCCATCAGCGCTCTCCTTAGGCCACCCCTCCACTTT.

The chain carries TRBV20-1 and TRBJ1-1; no definite D call. Germline lookup yields CDR1 DFQATT and CDR2 SNEGSKA (reference sequence). The CDR3 is made up of 13 amino acids. The germline V and J ends were trimmed by 0 bases and 5 bases, with 10 bases remaining between them. CDR3 in DNA: TGCAGTGCTAGAGACAGTTTGGGGACTGAAGCTTTCTTT. Translated: CSARDSLGTEAFF.

This clonotype was found many times. The rearrangement joins TRBV12-3 or TRBV12-4 to TRBJ1-5, with 9 bases identical to TRBD1. This CDR3 spans 15 amino acids. The V segment lost 4 bases and the J segment 6 bases; nucleotides outside the gene matches: 7. The CDR3 loop is CASSSTGGLGQPQHF. CDR3 DNA sequence: TGTGCCAGCAGTTCAACAGGGGGCTTAGGTCAGCCCCAGCATTTT.

Only a few counts were recorded for this clonotype. This chain links TRBV7-9 with TRBJ2-2; D not resolved. Germline CDR1 and CDR2: SEHNR and FQNEAQ (reference sequence). CDR3 length: 16 residues. Trimming stripped 4 bases from V and 1 base from J, with 13 bases between. The CDR3 region has the DNA TGTGCCAGCAGCTCCCCCCTGTCATTGAACACCGGGGAGCTGTTTTTT. Translated: CASSSPLSLNTGELFF.

The chain carries TRBV24-1 and TRBJ2-1, with 9 bases lining up with TRBD1. The CDR3 is 15 amino acids. V dropped 3 bases and J dropped 7; count of bases not matched to a gene: 6. Germline values: CDR1 KGHDR, CDR2 SFDVKD. CDR3: CATSDPGTGKNEQFF. The CDR3 DNA reads TGTGCCACCAGTGATCCCGGGACAGGGAAGAATGAGCAGTTCTTC.

Only a few counts were recorded for this clonotype. The rearrangement links TRBV4-2 to TRBJ2-1; D is tentatively TRBD1 or TRBD2 (5 bases each). The CDR3 length is 16 residues. Germline assignment: CDR1 LGHNA and CDR2 YNFKEQ. Deletions cut 1 base from V and 0 bases from J, with 10 bases between. This CDR3 is CASSQVSGGSYNEQFF. The CDR3 nucleotides read TGTGCCAGCAGCCAAGTCAGTGGGGGCTCCTACAATGAGCAGTTCTTC.

The V gene is TRBV24-1, the J gene TRBJ1-1, with 10 bases aligning to TRBD1. Germline assignment: CDR1 KGHDR and CDR2 SFDVKD. The ends lost 10 bases at V and 3 bases at J; junction bases unmatched: 10. CDR3 length equals 15 residues. The CDR3 DNA reads TGTGCCACGGGACAGGGGACCCTCCTGGACACTGAAGCTTTCTTT. Amino acid sequence: CATGQGTLLDTEAFF.

This clonotype has more than one count but fewer than ten. This chain joins TRBV18 and TRBJ2-7, with D perhaps TRBD1 (5 bases). Germline CDR1 and CDR2: KGHSH and LQKENI. The CDR3 length is 12 residues. Trimming cost V 3 bases and J 5 bases, with 8 bases left between them. The CDR3 here is CASSPAGNEQYF. For the CDR3, the DNA is TGTGCCAGCTCACCTGCAGGGAACGAGCAGTACTTC.

Comment on this clonotype: A much bigger clone sits one base away, suggesting this may be a read error. The rearrangement links TRBV12-3 or TRBV12-4 to TRBJ2-2; TRBD2 is a possible D gene (5 bases). The CDR3 runs 12 residues. For the CDR3, the DNA is TGTGCCAGCAGTTTTCCCCCCGGGGAGCTGTCTTTT. Translating gives CASSFPPGELSF.

This clonotype was counted many times. V and J are TRBV6-5 and TRBJ1-1; D gene uncertain. The germline V gene has CDR1 MNHEY and CDR2 SVGAGI. Trimming stripped 0 bases from V and 6 bases from J, with 11 bases between. The length of the CDR3 is 14 residues. Here the CDR3 reads CASSYSPSQSEAFF. The CDR3 coding sequence is TGTGCCAGCAGTTACTCGCCCAGTCAATCTGAAGCTTTCTTT.

The genes are TRBV9 and TRBJ2-5; 11 positions agree with TRBD2. J was trimmed by 5 bases and V by 4 bases; bases with no gene match: 10. The CDR3 extends over 16 amino acids. The germline CDR1 and CDR2 sequences are SGDLS and YYNGEE. The CDR3 region is CASSPLVSGGAETQYF. Written as DNA, the CDR3 is TGTGCCAGCAGCCCTTTGGTTAGCGGGGGGGCTGAGACCCAGTACTTC.

The chain carries TRBV25-1 and TRBJ2-7, with 8 bases that match TRBD2. From germline, CDR1 is MGHDK and CDR2 SYGVNS. V lost 6 bases to trimming and J lost 7 bases; unmatched junction nucleotides: 8. The CDR3 consists of 13 residues. Written as DNA, the CDR3 is TGTGCCAGCAGCTTAGCGGGACTGGGGGAGCAGTACTTC. Protein sequence: CASSLAGLGEQYF.

This clonotype was seen many times. The V call is TRBV5-1, the J call TRBJ1-2; 7 bases are a match to TRBD1. J was trimmed by 8 bases and V by 0 bases; bases with no gene match: 1. The CDR3 spans 12 residues. Per germline, CDR1 SGHRS and CDR2 YFSETQ. The CDR3 here is CASSLGQGGYTF. DNA for the CDR3: TGCGCCAGCAGCTTGGGACAGGGAGGCTACACCTTC.

V and J are TRBV7-9 and TRBJ2-7; unclear D gene. In germline, CDR1 is SEHNR, CDR2 FQNEAQ (reference sequence). V gave up 1 base and J gave up 5 bases, with 15 bases separating them. This CDR3 comprises 15 residues. The CDR3 bases are TGTGCCAGCAGCTTAGGTGGTAACCTGTTCCACGAGCAGTACTTC. Encoded protein: CASSLGGNLFHEQYF. Full variable domain (missing parts from reference TRBV7-9 and TRBJ2-7): DTGVSQNPRHKITKRGQNVTFRCDPISEHNRLYWYRQTLGQGPEFLTYFQNEAQLEKSRLLSDRFSAERPKGSFSTLEIQRTEQGDSAMYLCASSLGGNLFHEQYFGPGTRLTVT.

The genes are TRBV21-1 and TRBJ2-7. TRBV21-1 is termed a pseudogene. The CDR3 spans 18 residues. The DNA for the CDR3 is TGTGCCAGCAGCAAAGCTTCATCTCGACGGAGTGACGCCTACGAGCAGTACTTC. Translation: CASSKASSRRSDAYEQYF.

The rearrangement joins TRBV6-5 to TRBJ2-7, with D tentatively TRBD2 (6 bases). Germline lookup yields CDR1 MNHEY and CDR2 SVGAGI. Between the trimmed V and J ends, which lost 2 bases and 4 bases, there was a span of 12 bases. The CDR3 sequence is 14 residues long. The CDR3 DNA follows: TGTGCCAGCAGTTACGTTAGCGGAGTATACGAGCAGTACTTC. This encodes CASSYVSGVYEQYF.

The rearrangement links TRBV7-2 to TRBJ2-1; 8 bases are shared with TRBD2. V gave up 1 base and J gave up 6 bases; unmatched junction bases: 5. Germline V gene sequence: CDR1 SGHTA, CDR2 FQGNSA. The CDR3 contains 15 residues. CDR3 loop: CASSLDASGFNEQFF. CDR3 bases: TGTGCCAGCAGCTTAGATGCTAGCGGGTTCAATGAGCAGTTCTTC. Full variable domain (rest looked up from reference TRBV7-2 and TRBJ2-1): GAGVSQSPSNKVTEKGKDVELRCDPISGHTALYWYRQSLGQGLEFLIYFQGNSAPDKSGLPSDRFSAERTGGSVSTLTIQRTQQEDSAVYLCASSLDASGFNEQFFGPGTRLTVL.